This TCR beta chain was captured by sequencing in a study of regulatory T cells in long-lasting Graves disease (dated by TCRdb to about 2021). Some background on the complete study: Persistent Graves' disease meant more than 5 years of antithyroid drug treatment with TSH receptor autoantibodies that stayed positive. Persistent Graves' disease patients were compared with newly diagnosed Graves' disease patients by peripheral blood TCR sequencing and RNA sequencing. The study was conducted in China and was registered as a clinical trial. TCR sequencing covered around 13 persistent and 20 newly diagnosed Graves' disease patients, about 35 samples in total. On average, persistent Graves' disease patients in the clinical cohort had been on antithyroid drugs for approximately ten years.

This specimen's time point label, per the study, means: persistent/refractory GD, antithyroid drugs over 5 years with positive TRAb. For both TCR sequencing and RNA sequencing, RNA was extracted from PBMCs using TRIzol. The diagnosis of Graves' disease followed American Thyroid Association guidelines. The patients came from an endocrinology department in Xi'an, China. Each patient gave approximately 9 milliliters of peripheral blood, collected in an EDTA anticoagulant tube. Ficoll Paque Plus density gradient separation was used to isolate PBMCs, and no further T cell sorting was performed. An Agilent 2100 Bioanalyzer and agarose gel were used to check RNA quality, while a NanoDrop 2000 measured RNA concentration. Spanning cysteine to phenylalanine, the CDR3 consists of 14 amino acids. CDR3 DNA only is kept here, 42 bases in frame from base 1. V lost 4 bases and J lost 5 bases; the stretch between them is 10 bases long. The germline V gene provides CDR1 SGHRS and CDR2 YFSETQ.

Remarks on this clonotype: Its specific antigen is unknown. No much larger clone exists at a distance of one base, and base qualities are not known.

What the research found in general, with its limitations: Sequencing and analysis were limited to the TCR beta chain. Only peripheral blood was studied, because thyroid tissue, the primary lesion, was inaccessible. The small sample size was acknowledged by the authors as a limitation that may reduce accuracy. Patients with persistent disease shared more public clonotypes (fewer than 3,000) than newly diagnosed patients did (nearly 1,000). Lower TCR Shannon entropy and fewer highly expanded clones were observed in persistent Graves' disease patients than in newly diagnosed patients, which suggested clonal expansion. TRBV28, TRBJ1-2 and TRBJ2-5 were preferentially used in persistent disease, while TRBV20-1 and TRBJ2-1 were favored in newly diagnosed disease.

Receptor amplification or capture employed multiplex PCR. Sequencing relied on an Illumina HiSeq 4000. To build TCR beta libraries, CDR3 regions were amplified by Arm-PCR using iRepertoire HTBI primers. Before sequencing, the PCR products went through gel purification. The original methods were these. A total of roughly 65 TRBV and 14 TRBJ segments were identified across samples and were used for gene usage analysis of CDR3 amino acid clonotypes. Filtered high-quality paired reads were merged into contigs using COPE and FqMerger. BLAST was used to align contigs to the IMGT TRBV, TRBD and TRBJ reference genes, and CDR3 was defined following IMGT. Any clonotype with a frequency above 0.1% was classified as a highly expanded clone. Repertoire diversity was measured by Shannon entropy, and V-J evenness by the Gini coefficient. A clonotype was considered public if more than one individual shared it. TCRdb redid the processing of the public reads, applying fastp at Q25 and MiXCR, and retained in-frame beta chains. Rows are unified per CDR3 protein, each entry keeping the most common DNA and genes. In this record, the V and J calls reflect TCRdb's handling and not the investigators' own analysis. The sample data list about 310,000 distinct CDR3 sequences, and around a fifth of these were observed just once. The top ten clones comprise roughly three fifths of the sample.

Sequencing used peripheral blood mononuclear cells (PBMCs), obtained when the disease was refractory, from a patient treated with antithyroid drugs. The rearrangement joined TRBV5-1 to TRBJ1-6, with the D segment identity uncertain. The source of this sequence is a female donor with Graves disease. The CDR3 loop reads CASSPRLDNSPLHF. The nucleotide sequence is TGCGCCAGCAGCCCCCGACTCGATAATTCACCCCTCCACTTT.